This T cell receptor (beta chain) was found in a study of long-term antiretroviral therapy in people with HIV. Study-level information: The earliest samples came from an era when ART typically awaited falling CD4 counts. Study-level results: Post-ART, diversity grew, though it stayed under transplant donor control levels. Versus controls, repertoires in people with HIV had narrower CDR3 length ranges.

Only one count was recorded for this clone. The antigen is unknown. With survey level as its setting, the immunoSEQ assay was v3.0. Measured with immunoSEQ multiplex PCR; TCRdb has only the in-frame clones, and not every one. Of roughly 19,000 clones in the sample, about 89% were seen once. Trimming left V 6 bases short and J 7 bases short, with 16 bases between. The CDR3 has 13 residues. CDR1 and CDR2 (germline): SGHAT, FQNNGV. The chain has TRBV11-2 and TRBJ2-7, with D tentatively TRBD2 (6 bases). This TCR came from a man aged 40-49 years with HIV. Sample: unsorted PBMCs, taken 0.5 years after starting antiretroviral therapy. The CDR3 nucleotides read TGTGCCAGCAGACCACTTGGGACTTGGGAGCAGTACTTC. Translated, it gives CASRPLGTWEQYF.